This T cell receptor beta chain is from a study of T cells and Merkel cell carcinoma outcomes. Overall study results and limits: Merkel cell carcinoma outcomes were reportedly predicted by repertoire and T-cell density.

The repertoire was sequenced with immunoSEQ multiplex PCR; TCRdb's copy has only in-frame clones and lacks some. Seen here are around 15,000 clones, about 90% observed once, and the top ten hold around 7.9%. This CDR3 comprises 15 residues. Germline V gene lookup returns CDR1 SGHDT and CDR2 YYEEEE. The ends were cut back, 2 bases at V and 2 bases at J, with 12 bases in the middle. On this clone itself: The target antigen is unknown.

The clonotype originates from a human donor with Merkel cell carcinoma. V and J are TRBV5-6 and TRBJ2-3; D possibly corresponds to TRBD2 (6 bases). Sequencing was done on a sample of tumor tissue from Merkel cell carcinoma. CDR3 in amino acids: CASSFPGTATDTQYF. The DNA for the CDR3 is TGTGCCAGCAGCTTCCCCGGGACTGCCACAGATACGCAGTATTTT.